One sample yielded the 11 T cell receptor beta chains listed below, sequenced in a study of CD8 T cells in ankylosing spondylitis. The antigens of these receptors remain unknown. Study-level results: What appeared characteristic of ankylosing spondylitis blood was a TCR beta motif of under 10 highly homologous variants.

In TCRdb, the 5' RACE reads were re-called with MiXCR into one record per CDR3 protein. Among more than 300,000 distinct CDR3 sequences, approximately 8% were seen once, and the ten largest hold 14% to 15%. Source material: blood, either unsorted or a sorted T cell fraction (not recorded which). The origin of the receptors is a male donor with ankylosing spondylitis.

The chain carries TRBV10-3 and TRBJ2-1, with a possible D match to TRBD1 (5 bases). The CDR3 is 18 residues long. CDR1 and CDR2 (germline): ENHRY, SYGVKD. V was pared by 5 bases and J by 0 bases, with 20 bases between. The CDR3 nucleotides read TGTGCCATCAGTCAAAACTGGGGCACTTCGAGCTCCTACAATGAGCAGTTCTTC. Its translation is CAISQNWGTSSSYNEQFF.

This clonotype was seen a handful of times. The chain carries TRBV5-1 and TRBJ2-2; 7 bases are shared with TRBD2. Germline lookup yields CDR1 SGHRS and CDR2 YFSETQ. The CDR3 covers 16 residues. V lost 4 bases to trimming and J lost 3 bases; unmatched junction nucleotides: 9. The CDR3 protein is CASSAPASGYTGELFF. In nucleotides, the CDR3 is TGCGCCAGCAGCGCGCCGGCTAGCGGTTACACCGGGGAGCTGTTTTTT.

This sequence joins TRBV5-4 and TRBJ2-1; 7 bases agree with TRBD2. Looked up from germline, CDR1 is SGHNT and CDR2 is YYREEE (reference sequence). The V and J ends lost 3 bases and 2 bases, in that order; junction bases with no gene match: 8. This CDR3 comprises 16 residues. DNA for the CDR3: TGTGCCAGCAGCTCCTTCCCAGCGGGGCCCTACAATGAGCAGTTCTTC. Encoded protein: CASSSFPAGPYNEQFF. Full variable domain (missing parts from reference TRBV5-4 and TRBJ2-1): ETGVTQSPTHLIKTRGQQVTLRCSSQSGHNTVSWYQQALGQGPQFIFQYYREEENGRGNFPPRFSGLQFPNYSSELNVNALELDDSALYLCASSSFPAGPYNEQFFGPGTRLTVL.

At least ten counts were recorded for this clonotype. V and J are TRBV7-9 and TRBJ2-7; 9 bases agree with TRBD2. This CDR3 has 15 residues. J was trimmed by 3 bases and V by 3 bases; bases with no gene match: 6. The germline V gene has CDR1 SEHNR and CDR2 FQNEAQ (reference sequence). Here the CDR3 reads CASSFGTSSGYEQYF. The CDR3 coding sequence is TGTGCCAGCAGCTTTGGGACTAGCAGCGGCTACGAGCAGTACTTC.

This clonotype showed up just a few times. As DNA, the CDR3 is TGCGCCAGCCGGCCTTTCGGGGACACCGCTTTCTCTGGGGCCAACGTCCTGACTTTC. Residues: CASRPFGDTAFSGANVLTF. The V and J genes are TRBV5-1 and TRBJ2-6, with D maybe TRBD1 (6 bases). This CDR3 is built from 19 residues. Germline V gene sequence: CDR1 SGHRS, CDR2 YFSETQ. V was pared by 7 bases and J by 0 bases, with 23 bases between.

This clonotype was seen only a few times. The chain couples TRBV9 to TRBJ2-5; 15 nucleotides line up with TRBD2. CDR1 and CDR2 from the germline V gene are SGDLS and YYNGEE. V lost 4 bases to trimming and J lost 11 bases; unmatched junction nucleotides: 18. The CDR3 length is 18 residues. This CDR3 is CASSPIIGGLAGGNRQYF. CDR3 nucleotide sequence: TGTGCCAGCAGCCCCATCATTGGGGGACTAGCGGGAGGCAATAGGCAGTACTTC.

The sample holds a few counts of this clonotype. A junction end diverges from the germline sequence, so it may reflect a read error. This chain joins TRBV6-2 or TRBV6-3 and TRBJ2-2; D is possibly TRBD2 (5 bases). CDR1 is MNHEY and CDR2 is SVGEGT in the germline V gene. CDR3 size: 15 residues. CDR3 nucleotides: TGTGCCAGCAGATACTCCGGGGTCGGGACCGGGGAGCTGTTTTTT. Its protein is CASRYSGVGTGELFF.

This chain uses TRBV9 with TRBJ2-7; 9 bases map to TRBD2. Trimming took 2 bases from V and 5 from J; bases not matched to a gene: 8. The CDR3 loop spans 15 amino acids. Germline loops: CDR1 SGDLS, CDR2 YYNGEE. The CDR3 sequence: CASSVGGGRANEQYF. Written as DNA, the CDR3 is TGTGCCAGCAGCGTTGGGGGCGGGAGGGCGAACGAGCAGTACTTC.

This clonotype showed up just a few times. The rearrangement links TRBV5-1 to TRBJ1-6, with a tentative D call TRBD1 (5 bases). The CDR3 consists of 16 residues. Trimming shortened V by 0 bases and J by 9 bases, and 16 bases separated the two germline ends. Germline CDR1 SGHRS, CDR2 YFSETQ. CDR3 residues: CASSLGRAGMVSPLHF. CDR3 bases: TGCGCCAGCAGCTTGGGTCGCGCAGGGATGGTTTCACCCCTCCACTTT.

The chain links TRBV6-5 to TRBJ1-6; possibly TRBD1 for D (6 bases). Deletions cut 0 bases from V and 6 bases from J, with 9 bases between. There are 15 residues in the CDR3. CDR1 and CDR2 from the germline V gene are MNHEY and SVGAGI. CDR3 DNA sequence: TGTGCCAGCAGTTACTCGAAGGACAGTAATTCACCCCTCCACTTT. It specifies CASSYSKDSNSPLHF.

This clonotype has only a few counts. This sequence joins TRBV18 and TRBJ2-2; D perhaps matches TRBD2 (5 bases). With 2 bases removed from V and 0 bases from J, the gap between germline ends came to 7 bases. The CDR3 contains 15 residues. CDR1 and CDR2 (germline): KGHSH, LQKENI. DNA of the CDR3: TGTGCCAGCTCACCATTGGACTCGAACACCGGGGAGCTGTTTTTT. This encodes CASSPLDSNTGELFF. Filled out from reference TRBV18 and TRBJ2-2, the complete variable domain reads NAGVMQNPRHLVRRRGQEARLRCSPMKGHSHVYWYRQLPEEGLKFMVYLQKENIIDESGMPKERFSAEFPKEGPSILRIQQVVRGDSAAYFCASSPLDSNTGELFFGEGSRLTVL.